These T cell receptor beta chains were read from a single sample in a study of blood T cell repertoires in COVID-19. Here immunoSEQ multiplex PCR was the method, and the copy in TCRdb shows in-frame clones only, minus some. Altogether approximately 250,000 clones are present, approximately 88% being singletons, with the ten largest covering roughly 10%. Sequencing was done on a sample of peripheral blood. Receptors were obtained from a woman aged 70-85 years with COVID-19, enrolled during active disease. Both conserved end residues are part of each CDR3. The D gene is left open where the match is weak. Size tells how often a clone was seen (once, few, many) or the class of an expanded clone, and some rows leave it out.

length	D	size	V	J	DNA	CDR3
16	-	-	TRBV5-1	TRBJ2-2	TGCGCCAGCAGTTTCAATTCAGGGCGTGATTCCGGGGAGCTGTTTTTT	CASSFNSGRDSGELFF
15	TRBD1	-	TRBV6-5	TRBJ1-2	TGTGCCAGCAGTCCCGGACAGGGCTCTAACTATGGCTACACCTTC	CASSPGQGSNYGYTF
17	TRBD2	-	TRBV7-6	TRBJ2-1	TGTGCCAGCAGCTTAACAGCTAGCGGGAGCTCCTACAATGAGCAGTTCTTC	CASSLTASGSSYNEQFF
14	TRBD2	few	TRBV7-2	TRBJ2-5	TGTGCCAGCAGCTTAGAGGGACTAGTAGAGACCCAGTACTTC	CASSLEGLVETQYF
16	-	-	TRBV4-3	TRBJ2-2	TGCGCCAGCAGCCAAGATATCGGGACAAACACCGGGGAGCTGTTTTTT	CASSQDIGTNTGELFF
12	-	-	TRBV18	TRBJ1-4	TGTGCCAGCTCAGAGAAGTTCGAAAAACTGTTTTTT	CASSEKFEKLFF
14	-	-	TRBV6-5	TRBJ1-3	TGTGCCAGCAGGCAGGCGAGCTCTGGAAACACCATATATTTT	CASRQASSGNTIYF
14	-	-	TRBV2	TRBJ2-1	TGTGCCAGCAGTGGTCCCAGCGGTGACAATGAGCAGTTCTTC	CASSGPSGDNEQFF
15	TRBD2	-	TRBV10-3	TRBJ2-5	TGTGCCATCAGTGAGGGGACTAGCGGGATAGAGACCCAGTACTTC	CAISEGTSGIETQYF
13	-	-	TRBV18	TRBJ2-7	TGTGCCAGCTCACTTAAGGAGGGGAGGGAGCAGTACTTC	CASSLKEGREQYF
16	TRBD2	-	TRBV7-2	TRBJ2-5	TGTGCCAGCAGCCCAAGGGCTAGCGGGACCCAAGAGACCCAGTACTTC	CASSPRASGTQETQYF
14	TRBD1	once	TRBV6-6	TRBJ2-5	TGTGCCAGCAGCAAGGGACAGCCGCCCGAAGCCCAGTACTTC	CASSKGQPPEAQYF
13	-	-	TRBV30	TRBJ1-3	TGTGCCTGGACTGCTATCTCTGGAAACACCATATATTTT	CAWTAISGNTIYF
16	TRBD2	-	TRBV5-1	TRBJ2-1	TGCGCCAGCAGCTTGGGGGCTAGCGGGGCCTACAATGAGCAGTTCTTC	CASSLGASGAYNEQFF
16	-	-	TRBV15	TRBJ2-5	TGTGCCACCAGCAGAGATCGAGGGTCTATCCAAGAGACCCAGTACTTC	CATSRDRGSIQETQYF
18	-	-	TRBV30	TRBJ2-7	TGTGCCTGGAGTAGGGCGATGGGGCGAACAGGAGGGATTTACGAGCAGTACTTC	CAWSRAMGRTGGIYEQYF
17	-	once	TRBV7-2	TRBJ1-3	TGTGCCAGCAGCCCTAGCCCGCGGGGGCTCTCTGGAAACACCATATATTTT	CASSPSPRGLSGNTIYF
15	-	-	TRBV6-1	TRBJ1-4	TGTGCCAGCAGTGAACCGGGTGCAACTAATGAAAAACTGTTTTTT	CASSEPGATNEKLFF
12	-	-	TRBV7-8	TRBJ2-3	TGTGCCAGCAGCCCCCAGGCTGTTACGCAGTATTTT	CASSPQAVTQYF
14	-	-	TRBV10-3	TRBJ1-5	TGTGCCATCAGTGAAGCGGGGGGGAATCAGCCCCAGCATTTT	CAISEAGGNQPQHF
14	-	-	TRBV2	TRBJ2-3	TGTGCCAGCAACCCTGGACTCCTGGGGGATACGCAGTATTTT	CASNPGLLGDTQYF
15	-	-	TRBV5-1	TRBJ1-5	TGCGCCAGCAGCTGGGGGGGAAATAGCAATCAGCCCCAGCATTTT	CASSWGGNSNQPQHF
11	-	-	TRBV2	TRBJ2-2	TGTGCCAGCAGTCCAACCGGGGAGCTGTTTTTT	CASSPTGELFF
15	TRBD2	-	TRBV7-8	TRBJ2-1	TGTGCCAGCAGCTGGGGGACTAGAACGCTCAATGAGCAGTTCTTC	CASSWGTRTLNEQFF
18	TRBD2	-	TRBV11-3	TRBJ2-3	TGTGCCAGCAGCTCCAGACTAGCGGGATGGGGGACCACAGATACGCAGTATTTT	CASSSRLAGWGTTDTQYF
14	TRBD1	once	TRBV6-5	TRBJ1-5	TGTGCCAGCAGGAGACAGGGGCCAAGACAGCCCCAGCATTTT	CASRRQGPRQPQHF
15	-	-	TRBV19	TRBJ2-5	TGTGCCAGTAGTGCCTCCGGGACTCGGATGGAGACCCAGTACTTC	CASSASGTRMETQYF
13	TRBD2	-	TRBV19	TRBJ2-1	TGTGCCACCTCGGGACTAGCCGGCAATGAGCAGTTCTTC	CATSGLAGNEQFF
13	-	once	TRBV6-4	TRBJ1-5	TGTGCCAGCAGTCACAGAAAAGATCAGCCCCAGCATTTT	CASSHRKDQPQHF
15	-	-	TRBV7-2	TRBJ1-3	TGTGCCAGCAGCTTAGCGAGGGTACCAAGAAACACCATATATTTT	CASSLARVPRNTIYF
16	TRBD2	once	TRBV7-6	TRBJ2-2	TGTGCCAGCAGCTTGTCCGGGACTAAAAACACCGGGGAGCTGTTTTTT	CASSLSGTKNTGELFF
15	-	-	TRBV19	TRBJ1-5	TGTGCCAGTAGTATAGGAGGGTTGAGCAATCAGCCCCAGCATTTT	CASSIGGLSNQPQHF
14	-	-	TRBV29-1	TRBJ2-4	TGCAGCGTACGGACATTTCTAGCCAAAAACATTCAGTACTTC	CSVRTFLAKNIQYF
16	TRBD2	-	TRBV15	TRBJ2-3	TGTGCCACCAGCAGAGGGACTAGTTTTCGTCCAGATACGCAGTATTTT	CATSRGTSFRPDTQYF
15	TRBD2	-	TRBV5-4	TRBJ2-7	TGTGCCAGCAGCTTGGCTGGCGGGAGTCTCTACGAGCAGTACTTC	CASSLAGGSLYEQYF
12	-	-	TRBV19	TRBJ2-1	TGTGCCAGTAGTATCTCGTACAATGAGCAGTTCTTC	CASSISYNEQFF
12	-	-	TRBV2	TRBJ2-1	TGTGCCAGCACCTCCCAGGGTGGAGAGCAGTTCTTC	CASTSQGGEQFF
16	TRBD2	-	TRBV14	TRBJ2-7	TGTGCCAGCAGCCAGGTGACGGGACTACCACCTCACGAGCAGTACTTC	CASSQVTGLPPHEQYF
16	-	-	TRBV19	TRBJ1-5	TGTGCCAGTAGTACCAAGGGACTTCGGAGCAATCAGCCCCAGCATTTT	CASSTKGLRSNQPQHF
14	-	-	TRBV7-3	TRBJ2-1	TGTGCCAGCAGCCCTGGGAGAGGGAACAATGAGCAGTTCTTC	CASSPGRGNNEQFF